These 23 T cell receptor beta chains originate from one sample sequenced in a study of neurological immune-mediated disorders. MiXCR was run by TCRdb on the 5' RACE reads, yielding one entry per CDR3 protein. The table includes tens of thousands of distinct CDR3 sequences, about 6.3% detected once. The specimen was CD4+ T cells from blood. These receptors all stem from a woman aged 40 to 50 in good health.

This clonotype was picked up many times. The V gene is TRBV29-1, the J gene TRBJ2-5, with a weak D call TRBD1 (7 bases). Germline V gene lookup returns CDR1 SQVTM and CDR2 ANQGSEA. This CDR3 region has 14 residues. Trimming removed 4 bases from V and 2 bases from J, with 14 bases in between. The CDR3 region has the DNA TGCAGCGTTGGACAGGGAGGAAAGCAAGAGACCCAGTACTTC. It codes for CSVGQGGKQETQYF.

Ten or more counts support this clonotype. The V gene is TRBV10-3, the J gene TRBJ2-2; D is perhaps TRBD2 (6 bases). Germline assignment: CDR1 ENHRY and CDR2 SYGVKD. The CDR3 covers 12 residues. Trimming removed 6 bases from V and 10 bases from J, with 12 bases in between. The CDR3 DNA follows: TGTGCCATCAGCTTCAGGGAGGAGGAGCTGTTTTTT. Protein product: CAISFREEELFF.

This clonotype came up many times. This rearrangement joins TRBV5-5 to TRBJ2-1, with 9 bases that match TRBD2. This CDR3 has 16 amino acids. V dropped 3 bases and J dropped 9; count of bases not matched to a gene: 13. Germline V gene lookup returns CDR1 SGHKS and CDR2 YYEKEE (reference sequence). Here the CDR3 DNA reads TGTGCCAGCAGCTCGCTAGCGGGAAGAGGCTCCGGTGAGCAGTTCTTC. Protein sequence: CASSSLAGRGSGEQFF.

This clonotype was recorded many times. The gene calls are TRBV24-1 and TRBJ2-5, with D perhaps matching TRBD1 (6 bases). V lost 9 bases and J lost 4, with 14 bases in between. The CDR3 loop spans 13 amino acids. Germline lookup yields CDR1 KGHDR and CDR2 SFDVKD. CDR3 nucleotide sequence: TGTGCCACCGGTGTAGGGACAAGAGAGACCCAGTACTTC. This translates into CATGVGTRETQYF.

This clonotype is termed medium-sized (0.01 to 0.1%). V usage is TRBV29-1 and J usage is TRBJ2-5; D is ambiguous. Germline loops: CDR1 SQVTM, CDR2 ANQGSEA. This CDR3 region has 13 residues. V shed 1 base and J shed 1 base, with 7 bases lying between them. In nucleotides, the CDR3 is TGCAGCGTTGAAGTCGATACCCAAGAGACCCAGTACTTC. This translates into CSVEVDTQETQYF. Complete variable domain (other parts from reference TRBV29-1 and TRBJ2-5): SAVISQKPSRDICQRGTSLTIQCQVDSQVTMMFWYRQQPGQSLTLIATANQGSEATYESGFVIDKFPISRPNLTFSTLTVSNMSPEDSSIYLCSVEVDTQETQYFGPGTRLLVL.

This clonotype was counted ten times or more. The J gene is TRBJ2-7, the V gene TRBV7-6, with TRBD2 matching over 8 bases. The V and J ends lost 0 bases and 4 bases, in that order; junction bases with no gene match: 14. This CDR3 has 18 amino acids. Germline CDR1 reads SGHVS; CDR2 reads FNYEAQ. The CDR3 coding sequence is TGTGCCAGCAGCTTAGCGTCTCTACCCGGGAGGGAAGGGTACGAGCAGTACTTC. Protein sequence: CASSLASLPGREGYEQYF. Together with reference TRBV7-6 and TRBJ2-7, the CDR3 gives the full variable domain: GAGVSQSPRYKVTKRGQDVALRCDPISGHVSLYWYRQALGQGPEFLTYFNYEAQQDKSGLPNDRFSAERPEGSISTLTIQRTEQRDSAMYRCASSLASLPGREGYEQYFGPGTRLTVT.

This clonotype was counted many times. V and J are TRBV6-5 and TRBJ2-3; 7 nucleotides line up with TRBD1. The CDR3 length is 13 residues. Germline CDR1 and CDR2: MNHEY and SVGAGI. The trim removed 8 bases at V and 1 base at J, leaving 3 bases unmatched. The CDR3 spells CASLGQGTDTQYF. DNA of the CDR3: TGTGCCAGCTTAGGACAGGGCACAGATACGCAGTATTTT.

This clonotype was picked up many times. The chain carries TRBV5-1 and TRBJ2-5; 8 nucleotides match TRBD1. The germline gives CDR1 SGHRS, CDR2 YFSETQ. V was pared by 3 bases and J by 5 bases, with 3 bases of the junction left unmatched. The CDR3 sequence is 13 residues long. In nucleotides, the CDR3 is TGCGCCAGCAGCTCGACAGGGGAGGAGACCCAGTACTTC. It codes for CASSSTGEETQYF.

Ten or more counts support this clonotype. The chain has TRBV6-2 or TRBV6-3 and TRBJ2-1; no clear D. This CDR3 is 13 amino acids long. Germline values: CDR1 MNHEY, CDR2 SVGEGT. The V and J ends lost 5 bases and 15 bases respectively, with 20 bases between them. The CDR3 sequence is CASSPPGREETFF. The CDR3 DNA is TGTGCCAGCAGTCCTCCTGGACGCGAAGAGACGTTCTTC.

The table lists this clonotype with many counts. This chain connects TRBV7-8 to TRBJ2-2; 8 nucleotides agree with TRBD2. The CDR3 consists of 16 residues. Germline lookup yields CDR1 SGHVS and CDR2 FQNEAQ. Trimming cost V 3 bases and J 0 bases; bases outside gene matches: 3. CDR3 bases: TGTGCCAGCAGCTTGGAAGCGGGAGCGAACACCGGGGAGCTGTTTTTT. As protein: CASSLEAGANTGELFF.

The chain has TRBV3-1 and TRBJ2-7; unclear D gene. The CDR3 covers 17 residues. Germline lookup yields CDR1 LGHDT and CDR2 YNNKEL (reference sequence). Trimming took off 0 bases at V and 2 bases at J, with 17 bases between the two ends. The CDR3 is CASSQEVARKRTYEQYF. CDR3 nucleotide sequence: TGTGCCAGCAGCCAAGAAGTCGCGAGAAAACGAACCTACGAGCAGTACTTC.

There are a few counts of this clonotype. CDR3 sequence reads: CASSLVQGHEQFF. The CDR3 DNA reads as TGTGCCAGCAGCTTAGTACAGGGCCATGAGCAGTTCTTC. The genes are TRBV7-2 and TRBJ2-1; possible D gene TRBD1, 6 bases. The CDR3 covers 13 residues. In germline, CDR1 is SGHTA, CDR2 FQGNSA. Trimming stripped 1 base from V and 8 bases from J, with 9 bases between.

This clonotype was picked up many times. The CDR3 reads CASSLGQSYEQYF. CDR3 coding DNA: TGTGCCAGCAGTTTAGGACAGTCCTACGAGCAGTACTTC. The rearrangement links TRBV12-3 or TRBV12-4 to TRBJ2-7, with D maybe TRBD1 (5 bases). V lost 1 base and J lost 1, with 5 bases in between. This CDR3 has 13 residues.

This clonotype has a count of ten or more. The V gene is TRBV24-1, the J gene TRBJ2-5, with TRBD1 as a possible D gene (6 bases). Germline lookup yields CDR1 KGHDR and CDR2 SFDVKD. The CDR3 is made up of 14 amino acids. V lost 3 bases to trimming and J lost 3 bases, with 10 bases between them. The CDR3 here is CATSDPTGKETQYF. CDR3 DNA: TGTGCCACCAGTGATCCAACAGGGAAAGAGACCCAGTACTTC.

This clonotype was counted many times. The V and J genes are TRBV5-5 and TRBJ1-4; D ambiguous. V was trimmed by 5 bases and J by 6 bases, leaving 14 bases between them. Germline CDR1 SGHKS, CDR2 YYEKEE (reference sequence). CDR3 length: 14 amino acids. The CDR3 protein is CASSYGPPDEKLFF. The CDR3 region has the DNA TGTGCCAGCAGTTATGGCCCGCCAGATGAAAAACTGTTTTTT.

Many counts were recorded for this clonotype. This chain joins TRBV29-1 and TRBJ2-5; no reliable D call. V was clipped by 6 bases and J by 7 bases, with 18 bases between them. This CDR3 is built from 13 residues. CDR1 and CDR2 from the germline V gene are SQVTM and ANQGSEA. The CDR3 coding sequence is TGCAGCGTGGCAACGAGTCCGGGCGGGACCCAGTACTTC. Its protein product is CSVATSPGGTQYF.

There are many counts of this clonotype. V gene TRBV6-1 combines with J gene TRBJ1-5, with no clear D. CDR1 is MNHNS, CDR2 SASEGT, per germline. The CDR3 loop spans 13 amino acids. V was trimmed by 4 bases and J by 4 bases, leaving 8 bases between them. The CDR3 loop reads CASSGTRNQPQHF. Here the CDR3 DNA reads TGTGCCAGCAGTGGGACCCGTAATCAGCCCCAGCATTTT.

By sample fraction, this clonotype is medium-sized. This chain links TRBV7-2 with TRBJ2-3; D is ambiguous. Germline-derived CDR1 and CDR2 are SGHTA and FQGNSA. The CDR3 length is 14 residues. Trimming cost V 1 base and J 5 bases, with 10 bases left between them. CDR3 sequence (DNA): TGTGCCAGCAGCTTAGGTAGCCTGCAAGATACGCAGTATTTT. Translating it yields CASSLGSLQDTQYF. The full variable domain, in which reference TRBV7-2 and TRBJ2-3 provide the parts outside the CDR3, is GAGVSQSPSNKVTEKGKDVELRCDPISGHTALYWYRQSLGQGLEFLIYFQGNSAPDKSGLPSDRFSAERTGGSVSTLTIQRTQQEDSAVYLCASSLGSLQDTQYFGPGTRLTVL.

This clonotype was found many times. This chain links TRBV20-1 with TRBJ2-3; D might be TRBD2 (5 bases). The CDR3 sequence is 14 residues long. In germline, CDR1 is DFQATT, CDR2 SNEGSKA (reference sequence). The V gene lost 5 bases and the J gene lost 2 bases, with 14 bases spanning the gap. In DNA form, the CDR3 reads TGCAGTGCTCCCCAGTGGGGAGCCACAGATACGCAGTATTTT. This encodes CSAPQWGATDTQYF.

This clonotype occurred many times. The genes are TRBV29-1 and TRBJ1-1; no clear D. This CDR3 spans 12 amino acids. From germline, CDR1 is SQVTM and CDR2 ANQGSEA. V was shortened by 8 bases and J by 5 bases, with 15 bases between the two germline ends. CDR3 amino acids: CSLAGLGTEAFF. DNA for the CDR3: TGCAGCCTCGCTGGGCTGGGGACTGAAGCTTTCTTT.

This clonotype was recorded many times. J is TRBJ2-7 and V is TRBV7-2; 7 positions agree with TRBD2. In germline, CDR1 is SGHTA, CDR2 FQGNSA. J was trimmed by 1 base and V by 3 bases; bases with no gene match: 6. CDR3 length: 15 amino acids. For the CDR3, the DNA is TGTGCCAGCAGCTTGGCTGGGGGAGGGTCCTACGAGCAGTACTTC. Translated: CASSLAGGGSYEQYF.

This clonotype has a count of ten or more. The CDR3 coding sequence is TGTGCCAGCAGCCTAGCGGGACTAGCGGGAGGTCCTAAAGATACGCAGTATTTT. It specifies CASSLAGLAGGPKDTQYF. The chain uses TRBV3-1 and TRBJ2-3, with 15 bases lining up with TRBD2. Germline values: CDR1 LGHDT, CDR2 YNNKEL (reference sequence). After removal of 4 bases from V and 5 bases from J, the junction contained 10 bases not matched to a gene. This CDR3 is 18 amino acids long.

At least ten counts were recorded for this clonotype. V usage is TRBV14 and J usage is TRBJ2-5; TRBD2 aligns across 9 bases. Germline V gene data show CDR1 as SGHDN and CDR2 as FVKESK. The V and J ends lost 4 bases and 13 bases, in that order; junction bases with no gene match: 10. The CDR3 has 13 residues. The CDR3 region has the DNA TGTGCCAGCAGCCCCGGACTAGCGAGAGGGGTGTACTTC. Its protein is CASSPGLARGVYF.